Following are 29 T cell receptor beta chains from one sample sequenced in a study of memory CD4+ T cells and cytomegalovirus serostatus. TCRdb keeps only in-frame clones here, not all; method: immunoSEQ multiplex PCR. The sample yields tens of thousands of clones, around 77% seen once. Single viable CD3+CD4+CD8-CD45RO+ cells were sorted as the memory CD4+ T cells. Specimen: memory CD4+ T cells from blood. The receptors were sampled from an adult in good health and CMV-seronegative.

The chain couples TRBV4-1 to TRBJ1-4, with TRBD1 identical over 7 bases. Germline loops: CDR1 MGHRA, CDR2 YSYEKL. This CDR3 is 16 amino acids long. Trimming removed 3 bases from V and 4 bases from J; junction bases left unmatched: 8. DNA of the CDR3: TGCGCCAGCAGCCACTTCGGCCGGGACAGTAATGAAAAACTGTTTTTT. Translation: CASSHFGRDSNEKLFF.

The V call is TRBV6-5, the J call TRBJ2-7; D may be TRBD1 (5 bases). The germline V gene has CDR1 MNHEY and CDR2 SVGAGI. The CDR3 covers 15 residues. V lost 5 bases and J lost 2, with 16 bases in between. CDR3 in DNA: TGTGCCAGCAGTCCCTCCTTGACAGCCACCTACGAGCAGTACTTC. It yields the protein CASSPSLTATYEQYF.

J is TRBJ2-7 and V is TRBV6-1; D is unresolved. In germline, CDR1 is MNHNS, CDR2 SASEGT. Trimming cost V 8 bases and J 0 bases, with 11 bases left between them. The CDR3 sequence is 13 residues long. In nucleotides, the CDR3 is TGTGCCAGCTTAGACACATACTCCTACGAGCAGTACTTC. Residues: CASLDTYSYEQYF.

This clone came up once. This sequence joins TRBV30 and TRBJ2-1, with D possibly being TRBD1 (5 bases). V shed 7 bases and J shed 4 bases, with 11 bases lying between them. The CDR3 contains 12 residues. Germline lookup yields CDR1 GTSNPN and CDR2 SVGIG (reference sequence). The CDR3 here is CASTGVYNEQFF. The CDR3 DNA follows: TGTGCCTCTACAGGAGTTTACAATGAGCAGTTCTTC.

The rearrangement joins TRBV9 to TRBJ2-1; D is unclear. Germline V gene sequence: CDR1 SGDLS, CDR2 YYNGEE. V lost 2 bases and J 6 bases, leaving 9 bases between the germline ends. The CDR3 covers 13 residues. The CDR3: CASSVYGFNEQFF. The DNA for the CDR3 is TGTGCCAGCAGCGTCTATGGGTTCAATGAGCAGTTCTTC.

This chain links TRBV7-6 with TRBJ1-5; D is perhaps TRBD1 (5 bases). Trimming took 2 bases from V and 4 from J, leaving 6 bases between them. Germline assignment: CDR1 SGHVS and CDR2 FNYEAQ. The CDR3 totals 13 residues. CDR3 in DNA: TGTGCCAGCAGCTTACAGGGAAATCAGCCCCAGCATTTT. As protein: CASSLQGNQPQHF.

The table lists this clone with a few counts. This chain joins TRBV4-1 and TRBJ1-5, with 7 bases identical to TRBD1. Germline CDR1 is MGHRA and CDR2 is YSYEKL. The CDR3 extends over 15 amino acids. V was clipped by 1 base and J by 2 bases; unmatched bases: 2. CDR3 protein: CASSQGDRGNQPQHF. Written as DNA, the CDR3 is TGCGCCAGCAGCCAAGGCGACAGGGGCAATCAGCCCCAGCATTTT.

This chain links TRBV28 with TRBJ2-4; possibly TRBD1 for D (5 bases). Germline V gives CDR1 MDHEN, CDR2 SYDVKM. Trimming took off 5 bases at V and 6 bases at J, with 11 bases between the two ends. The CDR3 runs 13 residues. CDR3 DNA: TGTGCCAGCAGTCAACAGGTTAGAAACATTCAGTACTTC. This gives the protein CASSQQVRNIQYF.

This clone turned up a few times. The chain is built from TRBV18 and TRBJ1-6; weak D call: TRBD1 (6 bases). The CDR3 runs to 14 residues. V was shortened by 6 bases and J by 12 bases, with 18 bases between the two germline ends. Germline loops: CDR1 KGHSH, CDR2 LQKENI. CDR3 DNA sequence: TGTGCCAGCTCCCCGGGGGGGCCAGAGAGACCCCTCCACTTT. As protein: CASSPGGPERPLHF.

The chain couples TRBV6-5 to TRBJ1-1; D is perhaps TRBD1 (5 bases). CDR3 length equals 13 residues. V shed 6 bases and J shed 3 bases, with 11 bases lying between them. CDR1 MNHEY and CDR2 SVGAGI come from the germline V gene. For the CDR3, the DNA is TGTGCCAGCAGAAATAGGGGTTACACTGAAGCTTTCTTT. It specifies CASRNRGYTEAFF.

The V call is TRBV5-1, the J call TRBJ2-6, with TRBD2 as a possible D gene (6 bases). The germline V gene encodes CDR1 SGHRS and CDR2 YFSETQ. CDR3 length: 16 amino acids. V was cut by 0 bases and J by 1 base, with 8 bases left in between. CDR3 residues: CASSLAGGSGANVLTF. The DNA for the CDR3 is TGCGCCAGCAGCTTGGCCGGGGGATCTGGGGCCAACGTCCTGACTTTC.

In the case of this clone: Distinct nucleotide sequences in the sample also encode this CDR3. The V gene is TRBV4-2, the J gene TRBJ1-1; D is unresolved. CDR1 LGHNA and CDR2 YNFKEQ come from the germline V gene. Trimming removed 3 bases at V and 1 base at J, with 6 bases between. The CDR3 has 13 amino acids. CDR3 sequence: CASSQAGNTEAFF. CDR3 nucleotide sequence: TGTGCCAGCAGCCAGGCGGGGAACACTGAAGCTTTCTTT.

The rearrangement joins TRBV7-2 to TRBJ2-7; TRBD2 matches at 12 bases. There are 16 residues in the CDR3. CDR1 and CDR2 from the germline V gene are SGHTA and FQGNSA. V lost 5 bases and J lost 6; bases outside the gene matches: 11. DNA for the CDR3: TGTGCCAGCAGCCCAGGGACTAGCGGGCCTTTTCGCGAGCAGTACTTC. Its translation is CASSPGTSGPFREQYF.

The V gene is TRBV28, the J gene TRBJ1-4; a weak D match, TRBD1 (5 bases). This CDR3 spans 12 amino acids. The V gene lost 7 bases and the J gene lost 7 bases, with 10 bases spanning the gap. Germline CDR1 is MDHEN and CDR2 is SYDVKM. The CDR3 nucleotides are TGTGCCAGCACCCGGGGGGGTGAAAAACTGTTTTTT. Translation gives CASTRGGEKLFF. Variable domain in full (rest from reference TRBV28 and TRBJ1-4): DVKVTQSSRYLVKRTGEKVFLECVQDMDHENMFWYRQDPGLGLRLIYFSYDVKMKEKGDIPEGYSVSREKKERFSLILESASTNQTSMYLCASTRGGEKLFFGSGTQLSVL.

The chain is built from TRBV7-8 and TRBJ1-1, with D perhaps TRBD1 (6 bases). Looked up from germline, CDR1 is SGHVS and CDR2 is FQNEAQ. The CDR3 consists of 13 residues. Trimming removed 5 bases at V and 1 base at J, with 8 bases between. CDR3 sequence (DNA): TGTGCCAGCAGCCAGGACAGGAACACTGAAGCTTTCTTT. This codes for CASSQDRNTEAFF.

This clone was seen once. CDR3 protein: CASSPSSIGGTSPNEQFF. The CDR3 nucleotides are TGCGCCAGCAGCCCCTCCTCAATCGGCGGGACTAGCCCCAATGAGCAGTTCTTC. The V and J genes are TRBV5-1 and TRBJ2-1; 9 positions match TRBD2. V lost 4 bases and J lost 6; bases outside the gene matches: 17. Per the germline V gene, CDR1 is SGHRS and CDR2 is YFSETQ. This CDR3 region has 18 residues.

The chain joins TRBV7-8 to TRBJ1-2, with D perhaps matching TRBD1 (5 bases). Germline CDR1 SGHVS, CDR2 FQNEAQ. CDR3 length: 15 residues. Trimming pared 0 bases from V and 3 bases from J, leaving 11 bases between. The CDR3 DNA is TGTGCCAGCAGCTTAGCTGGTCAGGGTTACTATGGCTACACCTTC. It translates to CASSLAGQGYYGYTF.

This chain connects TRBV5-1 to TRBJ2-7; D ambiguous. V was clipped by 1 base and J by 2 bases, with 7 bases between them. Germline CDR1 SGHRS, CDR2 YFSETQ. The CDR3 totals 13 residues. The CDR3 DNA is TGCGCCAGCAGCTTGTCGGGTCCCTACGAGCAGTACTTC. It is translated as CASSLSGPYEQYF.

The rearrangement links TRBV4-2 to TRBJ2-3; no firm D call. CDR3 length: 17 amino acids. Germline V lookup: CDR1 LGHNA, CDR2 YNFKEQ. V was cut by 0 bases and J by 1 base, with 14 bases left in between. The CDR3 is CASSQDIVGVRTDTQYF. CDR3 DNA: TGTGCCAGCAGCCAAGATATAGTCGGCGTCCGCACAGATACGCAGTATTTT.

The J gene is TRBJ2-1, the V gene TRBV4-1; TRBD1 is a possible D gene (6 bases). The CDR3 runs to 15 residues. Germline V lookup: CDR1 MGHRA, CDR2 YSYEKL. Trimming left V 0 bases short and J 1 base short, with 7 bases between. The DNA of the CDR3 is TGCGCCAGCAGCCAAGATGGGACATCCTACAATGAGCAGTTCTTC. The encoded protein is CASSQDGTSYNEQFF.

The rearrangement uses TRBV2 and TRBJ1-4; D call uncertain. This CDR3 is 10 amino acids long. Germline-derived CDR1 and CDR2 are SNHLY and FYNNEI. V lost 9 bases, J lost 12 bases, and 11 bases lay in between. DNA for the CDR3: TGTGCCAGTTGGGATGGCGAACTGTTTTTT. Its translation is CASWDGELFF.

This chain joins TRBV5-1 and TRBJ2-3; no clear D. V was clipped by 4 bases and J by 1 base, with 13 bases between them. The CDR3 is 15 amino acids. The V gene's germline CDR1 is SGHRS and CDR2 YFSETQ. CDR3 in amino acids: CASSTGPLGTDTQYF. In nucleotides, the CDR3 is TGCGCCAGCAGCACTGGGCCACTGGGCACAGATACGCAGTATTTT.

This chain joins TRBV30 and TRBJ2-7; D is uncertain. This CDR3 spans 12 amino acids. Germline V gene data show CDR1 as GTSNPN and CDR2 as SVGIG (reference sequence). The V end was cut by 2 bases, the J end by 5 bases, with 10 bases between. The CDR3 nucleotides read TGTGCCTGGAGTAGGAGTGTTAACGAGCAGTACTTC. Its protein is CAWSRSVNEQYF. Looking up the rest from reference TRBV30 and TRBJ2-7 gives the full variable domain: SQTIHQWPATLVQPVGSPLSLECTVEGTSNPNLYWYRQAAGRGLQLLFYSVGIGQISSEVPQNLSASRPQDRQFILSSKKLLLSDSGFYLCAWSRSVNEQYFGPGTRLTVT.

This clone was counted a few times. The chain carries TRBV10-2 and TRBJ1-2; perhaps TRBD1 as D (6 bases). CDR1 and CDR2 (germline): WSHSY, SAAADI. V dropped 0 bases and J dropped 8 bases, with 10 bases sitting between them. The CDR3 is 13 residues long. DNA for the CDR3: TGCGCCAGCAGTGAGTCGAGGGGGGACGGCTACACCTTC. Its protein product is CASSESRGDGYTF.

The chain joins TRBV6-1 to TRBJ1-5; D uncertain. The CDR3 loop spans 13 amino acids. Between the trimmed V and J ends, which lost 2 bases and 5 bases, there was a span of 7 bases. Germline values: CDR1 MNHNS, CDR2 SASEGT. The chain's CDR3 is CASSEMAHQPQHF. As DNA, the CDR3 is TGTGCCAGCAGTGAAATGGCTCATCAGCCCCAGCATTTT.

CDR3 nucleotide sequence: TGTGCCAGTAGCAGTCGACAGGGGATTAGCAATCAGCCCCAGCATTTT. It specifies CASSSRQGISNQPQHF. J is TRBJ1-5 and V is TRBV19, with TRBD1 identical over 8 bases. This CDR3 is built from 16 residues. Trimming took 6 bases from V and 0 from J; bases not matched to a gene: 7. Germline CDR1 LNHDA, CDR2 SQIVND (reference sequence).

The V call is TRBV19, the J call TRBJ1-1; 10 nucleotides align to TRBD1. The germline CDR1 and CDR2 sequences are LNHDA and SQIVND (reference sequence). The CDR3 sequence is 14 residues long. Trimming cost V 6 bases and J 2 bases; bases outside gene matches: 3. The CDR3 sequence: CASRETGGNTEAFF. CDR3 in DNA: TGTGCCAGTAGGGAGACAGGGGGCAACACTGAAGCTTTCTTT. Combining the CDR3 with reference TRBV19 and TRBJ1-1 gives the whole variable domain DGGITQSPKYLFRKEGQNVTLSCEQNLNHDAMYWYRQDPGQGLRLIYYSQIVNDFQKGDIAEGYSVSREKKESFPLTVTSAQKNPTAFYLCASRETGGNTEAFFGQGTRLTVV.

The chain joins TRBV19 to TRBJ1-1; unclear D gene. Trimming stripped 3 bases from V and 2 bases from J, with 7 bases between. The CDR3 runs 13 residues. Germline V CDR1 and CDR2: LNHDA, SQIVND (reference sequence). CDR3 nucleotide sequence: TGTGCCAGTAGTATGCAGGCAAACACTGAAGCTTTCTTT. Its translation: CASSMQANTEAFF. Variable domain in full (rest from reference TRBV19 and TRBJ1-1): DGGITQSPKYLFRKEGQNVTLSCEQNLNHDAMYWYRQDPGQGLRLIYYSQIVNDFQKGDIAEGYSVSREKKESFPLTVTSAQKNPTAFYLCASSMQANTEAFFGQGTRLTVV.

The rearrangement uses TRBV19 and TRBJ2-7; D possibly corresponds to TRBD1 (5 bases). The CDR3 is 14 residues long. Looked up from germline, CDR1 is LNHDA and CDR2 is SQIVND (reference sequence). Trimming stripped 3 bases from V and 0 bases from J, with 9 bases between. CDR3 nucleotide sequence: TGTGCCAGTAGTATGTGGCAGGGCTCCTACGAGCAGTACTTC. It translates to CASSMWQGSYEQYF.